Below, 6 T cell receptor beta chains from the same sample are listed, as sequenced in a study of T cells after yellow fever vaccination. TCRdb ran MiXCR on the 5' RACE reads and lists one entry per CDR3 protein. The table records roughly 340,000 distinct CDR3 sequences, 8.5% to 10% of them present only once. The starting material was PBMCs, obtained on the day of the first yellow fever vaccination. The receptors shown here come from a man aged 18 to 30 who received the YFV17D yellow fever vaccine.

The chain employs TRBV6-1 and TRBJ2-5; maybe TRBD1 (6 bases). The germline gives CDR1 MNHNS, CDR2 SASEGT. CDR3 length equals 14 residues. Trimming removed 5 bases at V and 2 bases at J, with 12 bases between. The CDR3 nucleotides are TGTGCCAGCAGTCCTCAGGGGAAGCAAGAGACCCAGTACTTC. Translated, it gives CASSPQGKQETQYF.

This clonotype was picked up many times. This chain connects TRBV4-3 to TRBJ2-1; 11 nucleotides match TRBD2. The trim removed 0 bases at V and 4 bases at J, leaving 5 bases unmatched. The CDR3 runs 17 residues. Germline V gene data show CDR1 as LGHNA and CDR2 as YSLEER. The CDR3, as DNA: TGCGCCAGCAGCCAAGATCTGGGGACTAGCGGTTACAATGAGCAGTTCTTC. The encoded protein is CASSQDLGTSGYNEQFF.

The chain has TRBV6-1 and TRBJ1-2; the match to TRBD1 covers 7 bases. Germline loops: CDR1 MNHNS, CDR2 SASEGT. The CDR3 runs 13 residues. Trimming at V came to 6 bases and at J to 8 bases, leaving 9 bases not matched to a gene. The CDR3, as DNA: TGTGCCAGCAGGGATACAGGGGAAGGAGGCTACACCTTC. It is translated as CASRDTGEGGYTF.

This clonotype appeared many times. The chain carries TRBV7-3 and TRBJ2-1; TRBD2 matches 14 bases. The CDR3 loop spans 15 amino acids. V was clipped by 5 bases and J by 7 bases; unmatched bases: 4. Germline V CDR1 and CDR2: SGHTA, FQGTGA. The CDR3 DNA is TGTGCCAGCAGCCTCAGGACTAGCGGGGGGAATGAGCAGTTCTTC. Translation gives CASSLRTSGGNEQFF.

This clonotype occurred many times. A read error may account for a junction end that differs from germline. The chain couples TRBV7-7 to TRBJ2-1; TRBD1 agrees at 7 bases. Germline V gives CDR1 SSHAT, CDR2 FNYEAQ (reference sequence). This CDR3 is 14 amino acids long. CDR3 sequence (DNA): TGTGCTAGCAGCTTAGGGACAGTGGGTGATGAGCAGTTCTTC. Translation gives CASSLGTVGDEQFF.

This clonotype was recorded a few times. The rearrangement links TRBV29-1 to TRBJ2-7, with 8 bases aligning to TRBD2. Per the germline V gene, CDR1 is SQVTM and CDR2 is ANQGSEA. The V gene end was trimmed by 7 bases and the J gene end by 7 bases; junction bases not matched to a gene: 21. CDR3 size: 16 residues. The CDR3 sequence is CSAGRGIAADRGEQYF. Written as DNA, the CDR3 is TGCAGCGCCGGGAGGGGAATTGCGGCCGACCGAGGAGAGCAGTACTTC.